One and the same sample provided the 17 T cell receptor beta chains below, sequenced in a study of tumor and adjacent non-tumor tissue in lung cancer. Three rounds of nested PCR, following a modified ARM-PCR protocol, produced the TCRbeta library. A single record per CDR3 protein comes from TCRdb applying MiXCR to the multiplex PCR reads. The data hold fewer than 130,000 distinct CDR3 sequences, with roughly 84% observed a single time. This sample's RNA came from whole unsorted tissue. The sequencing sample was made of lung tumor tissue. All receptors derive from a man between 65 and 79 years old with non-small cell lung cancer.

Points on this clonotype: Just one base apart from a much larger clone, this may be a read error. The chain combines TRBV24-1 with TRBJ1-1; tentatively, D is TRBD1 (5 bases). This CDR3 spans 14 amino acids. CDR1 is KGHDR, CDR2 SFDVKD, per germline. Here the CDR3 DNA reads TGTGCCACCAGTGATGGGGGTGGGAACGCTGAAGCTTTCTTT. It translates to CATSDGGGNAEAFF.

Notes on this clonotype: Germline is not matched at one junction end, which may reflect a read error. The chain uses TRBV28 and TRBJ2-2; perhaps TRBD2 as D (5 bases). From germline, CDR1 is MDHEN and CDR2 SYDVKM. CDR3 length equals 14 residues. The DNA for the CDR3 is TGTGCCAGCCGTTTATTCCCTAGCACCGGGGAGCTATTTTTT. Residues: CASRLFPSTGELFF. Complete variable domain (other parts from reference TRBV28 and TRBJ2-2): DVKVTQSSRYLVKRTGEKVFLECVQDMDHENMFWYRQDPGLGLRLIYFSYDVKMKEKGDIPEGYSVSREKKERFSLILESASTNQTSMYLCASRLFPSTGELFFGEGSRLTVL.

The V and J genes are TRBV10-2 and TRBJ2-5; D may be TRBD2 (6 bases). V was shortened by 10 bases and J by 9 bases, with 30 bases between the two germline ends. The CDR3 covers 16 residues. In germline, CDR1 is WSHSY, CDR2 SAAADI. CDR3 residues: CATQGGATRDGEAQYF. CDR3 nucleotide sequence: TGCGCCACCCAGGGAGGTGCAACGAGAGATGGGGAGGCCCAGTACTTC.

Note on this clonotype: A read error may be the cause here, since a much bigger clone is one base away. The V gene is TRBV6-2 or TRBV6-3, the J gene TRBJ1-5; D call uncertain. CDR3 length equals 13 residues. Germline V gives CDR1 MNHEY, CDR2 SVGEGT. CDR3 in amino acids: CAAVVVRNQPQHF. CDR3 in DNA: TGTGCAGCAGTTGTAGTCAGGAATCAGCCCCAGCATTTT.

The chain couples TRBV6-5 to TRBJ2-5, with D possibly being TRBD2 (6 bases). The CDR3 contains 15 residues. V lost 3 bases to trimming and J lost 7 bases, with 18 bases between them. Germline V gene sequence: CDR1 MNHEY, CDR2 SVGAGI. The CDR3, as DNA: TGTGCCAGCAGTTATATCGGCCCGGGAGCAGGGACCCAGTACTTC. The encoded protein is CASSYIGPGAGTQYF.

Note on this clonotype: The final CDR3 position lacks the conserved phenylalanine or tryptophan, pointing to a likely read error. The CDR3 sequence: CASSQSSSIYSNQPQHI. CDR3 nucleotide sequence: TGCGCCAGCAGCCAGAGTAGTAGCATTTATAGCAATCAGCCCCAGCATATT. The V call is TRBV4-1, the J call TRBJ1-5; D unresolved. The CDR3 spans 17 residues. V dropped 3 bases and J dropped 0 bases, with 15 bases sitting between them. Per the germline V gene, CDR1 is MGHRA and CDR2 is YSYEKL.

Details on this clonotype: The CDR3 ends on some other residue instead of the conserved phenylalanine or tryptophan, so this is likely a read error. V is TRBV6-6 and J is TRBJ1-1, with D perhaps matching TRBD1 (5 bases). Trimming stripped 8 bases from V and 4 bases from J, with 14 bases between. The germline gives CDR1 MNHNY, CDR2 SVGAGI (reference sequence). The CDR3 consists of 13 residues. The CDR3 sequence is CASVIGDVTEAFV. The CDR3 DNA is TGTGCCAGCGTCATAGGGGACGTCACTGAAGCTTTCGTT.

The J gene is TRBJ2-5, the V gene TRBV10-3; 11 bases match TRBD2. Per the germline V gene, CDR1 is ENHRY and CDR2 is SYGVKD. The length of the CDR3 is 14 residues. The DNA of the CDR3 is TGTGTCAATTCCGTGACTAGCGGGACAGAGACCCAGTACTTC. Amino acid sequence: CVNSVTSGTETQYF.

Note on this clonotype: The junction departs from the called germline gene at one end, perhaps through a read error. This rearrangement joins TRBV12-3 or TRBV12-4 to TRBJ1-2, with 8 nucleotides matching TRBD1. The CDR3 covers 14 residues. CDR3 amino acids: CASSLGDRHYGYTF. CDR3 DNA: TGCGCCAGCAGCCTGGGGGACAGGCACTATGGCTACACCTTC.

Turning to this clonotype: The conserved phenylalanine or tryptophan normally closing the CDR3 is absent here, so this likely arose from a read error. CDR3 sequence reads: CSVKKDIHEQFL. The CDR3 DNA follows: TGCAGCGTTAAAAAGGACATTCATGAGCAGTTCTTA. V usage is TRBV29-1 and J usage is TRBJ2-1; a possible D gene is TRBD1 (5 bases). V was clipped by 5 bases and J by 8 bases, with 13 bases between them. This CDR3 comprises 12 residues. Looked up from germline, CDR1 is SQVTM and CDR2 is ANQGSEA.

Worth noting for this clonotype: At one end, the junction sequence differs from germline, possibly due to a read error. The CDR3 nucleotides read TGTACCAGCAGCGCAAGGACGGATGGGTATTCACCCATCCACTTT. This gives the protein CTSSARTDGYSPIHF. The chain is built from TRBV11-2 and TRBJ1-6; D is undetermined. The CDR3 sequence is 15 residues long. The germline gives CDR1 SGHAT, CDR2 FQNNGV.

On this clonotype itself: Compared with germline, one end of the junction differs, possibly owing to a read error. J is TRBJ2-1 and V is TRBV12-3 or TRBV12-4; no definite D call. The CDR3 has 14 residues. CDR3 region: CASSLIGSYNEQFF. The CDR3, as DNA: TGTGCGAGCAGTTTAATCGGGTCCTACAATGAGCAGTTCTTC.

The chain links TRBV6-4 to TRBJ1-2; 8 bases are shared with TRBD1. This CDR3 is built from 14 residues. The V gene end was trimmed by 9 bases and the J gene end by 14 bases; junction bases not matched to a gene: 20. The germline V gene encodes CDR1 MRHNA and CDR2 SNTAGT. As DNA, the CDR3 is TGTGCCAGGAATGACACCACCGGGACAGGCTTTTTGACCTTC. Amino acids: CARNDTTGTGFLTF.

Of note for this clonotype: Because it lacks the conserved phenylalanine or tryptophan at the end, this CDR3 is likely a read error. Because the CDR3's place on the DNA is in doubt, the DNA is left out and the CDR3 is given as listed by TCRdb. This chain joins TRBV6-1 and TRBJ2-7. The CDR3 totals 12 residues, both ends included. Germline CDR1 and CDR2: MNHNS and SASEGT. Here the CDR3 reads CASSFRSYEQYI.

The CDR3 is CASSLLGSGSSYNEQFF. CDR3 DNA: TGCGCCAGCAGCTTGCTGGGTAGCGGGAGCTCCTACAATGAGCAGTTCTTC. The chain carries TRBV5-1 and TRBJ2-1; 9 positions match TRBD2. The CDR3 consists of 17 residues. CDR1 and CDR2 (germline): SGHRS, YFSETQ. V shed 1 base, J shed 0 bases, and the junction held 5 bases outside the gene matches.

A word on this clonotype: The limits of the CDR3 on the DNA are not certain, so only TCRdb's listed CDR3 is given. CDR3 sequence reads: CACSLYRYGCTF. The chain links TRBV11-1 to TRBJ1-2. The CDR3 is 12 residues long, counting both termini. Germline V gene data show CDR1 as SGHAT and CDR2 as FQDESV (reference sequence).

Worth noting for this clonotype: The junction departs from the called germline gene at one end, perhaps through a read error. The chain joins TRBV11-3 to TRBJ2-3; 12 bases are a match to TRBD2. CDR1 and CDR2 (germline): SGHNT, YENEEA. This CDR3 comprises 17 residues. The CDR3 loop is CASSQGLAGSGYDTQYF. CDR3 nucleotides: TGTGCCAGCAGCCAAGGACTAGCGGGGTCGGGATATGATACACAGTATTTT.